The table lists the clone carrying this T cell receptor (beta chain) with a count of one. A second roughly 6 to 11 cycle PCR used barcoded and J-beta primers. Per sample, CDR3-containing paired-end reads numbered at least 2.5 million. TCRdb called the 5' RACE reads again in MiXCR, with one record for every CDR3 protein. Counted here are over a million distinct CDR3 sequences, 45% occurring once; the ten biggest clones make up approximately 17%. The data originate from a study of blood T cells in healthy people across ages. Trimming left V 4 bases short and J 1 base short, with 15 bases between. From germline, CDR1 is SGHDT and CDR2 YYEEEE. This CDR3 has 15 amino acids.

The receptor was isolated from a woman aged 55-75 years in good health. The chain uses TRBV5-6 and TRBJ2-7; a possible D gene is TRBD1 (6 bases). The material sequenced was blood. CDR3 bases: TGTGCCAGCAGCCAGCAGGGGCTCTGGTCCTACGAGCAGTACTTC. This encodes CASSQQGLWSYEQYF.